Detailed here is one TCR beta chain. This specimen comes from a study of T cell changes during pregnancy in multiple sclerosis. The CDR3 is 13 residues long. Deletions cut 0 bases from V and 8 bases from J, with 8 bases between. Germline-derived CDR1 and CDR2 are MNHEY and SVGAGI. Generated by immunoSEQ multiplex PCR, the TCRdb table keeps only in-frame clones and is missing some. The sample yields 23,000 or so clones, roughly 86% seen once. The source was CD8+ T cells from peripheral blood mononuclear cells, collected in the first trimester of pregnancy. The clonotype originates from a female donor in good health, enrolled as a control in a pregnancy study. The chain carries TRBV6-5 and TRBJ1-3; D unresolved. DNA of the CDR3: TGTGCCAGCAGTTACTCGAGTTCGGACACCATATATTTT. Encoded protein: CASSYSSSDTIYF.